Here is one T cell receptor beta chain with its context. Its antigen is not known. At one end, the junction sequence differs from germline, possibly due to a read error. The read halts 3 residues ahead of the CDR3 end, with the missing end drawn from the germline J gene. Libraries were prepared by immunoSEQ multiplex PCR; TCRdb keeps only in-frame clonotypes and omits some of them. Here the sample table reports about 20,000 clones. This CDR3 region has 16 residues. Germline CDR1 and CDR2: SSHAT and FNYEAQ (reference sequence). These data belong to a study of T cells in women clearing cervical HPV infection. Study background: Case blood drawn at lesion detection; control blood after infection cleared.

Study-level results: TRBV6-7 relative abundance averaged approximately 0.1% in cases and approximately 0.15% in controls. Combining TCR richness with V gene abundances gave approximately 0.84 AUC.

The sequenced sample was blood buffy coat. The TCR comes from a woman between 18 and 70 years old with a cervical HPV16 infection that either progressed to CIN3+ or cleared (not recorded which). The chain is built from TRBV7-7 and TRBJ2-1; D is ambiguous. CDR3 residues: CASSLGPRSSYNEQFF. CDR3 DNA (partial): TGTGCTAGCAGCTTAGGACCCAGGAGCTCCTACAATGAG.